The entry below gives a single TCR beta chain sequence along with its context. The sample belongs to a study of shared clonotypes between healthy human individuals. Study at large: Per donor, CD8 memory used one plate, CD8 naive used two, CD4 memory used three and CD4 naive used three.

Terminally differentiated effector memory CD45RA+ cells were excluded by CCR7 positive selection of CD45RO-negative cells. Data came from immunoSEQ multiplex PCR; TCRdb stores just in-frame clones and leaves some out. The sample holds approximately 590,000 clones, around 95% seen once. This CDR3 has 16 amino acids. CDR1 LNHNV and CDR2 YYDKDF come from the germline V gene (reference sequence). V trimming: 0 bases; J trimming: 0 bases; junction bases outside the gene matches: 5. The chain links TRBV15 to TRBJ2-7; 7 bases agree with TRBD2. The TCR was taken from a woman aged 25 to 39 in good health. The specimen was naive CD8+ T cells sorted from blood. In DNA form, the CDR3 reads TGTGCCACCAGCAGAGATGGCGGCGGGAGCTCCTACGAGCAGTACTTC. Amino acids: CATSRDGGGSSYEQYF.